Shown below are 17 T cell receptor beta chains from a single sample sequenced in a study of blood T cells in healthy people across ages. Then a second PCR, running roughly 7 to 11 cycles, was carried out with a sample-barcoded 5' primer and a J-beta primer mix. TCRdb fed the 5' RACE reads into MiXCR, producing one record per CDR3 protein. The sample shows over 300,000 distinct CDR3 sequences, more than 45% of them seen only once. Sequencing was performed on blood. These receptor sequences come from a man aged 55 to 70 in good health.

The chain has TRBV7-8 and TRBJ2-4, with 8 bases aligning to TRBD2. The J call may be incorrect, as the DNA end agrees better with TRBJ2-7. CDR1 SGHVS and CDR2 FQNEAQ come from the germline V gene. The CDR3 loop spans 14 amino acids. CDR3 residues: CASSLGETSDEQYF. The CDR3 DNA sequence: TGTGCCAGCAGCTTAGGTGAGACTAGCGACGAGCAGTACTTC.

This chain connects TRBV10-3 to TRBJ1-2; perhaps TRBD1 as D (6 bases). This CDR3 region has 14 residues. V lost 2 bases to trimming and J lost 5 bases, with 12 bases between them. The germline V gene has CDR1 ENHRY and CDR2 SYGVKD. The CDR3 region is CAISEATTGYGYTF. For the CDR3, the DNA is TGTGCCATCAGTGAGGCGACCACAGGGTATGGCTACACCTTC.

The table lists this clonotype with a count of one. The genes are TRBV4-3 and TRBJ2-3, with D possibly being TRBD2 (5 bases). V was clipped by 0 bases and J by 2 bases, with 15 bases between them. The length of the CDR3 is 17 residues. Germline values: CDR1 LGHNA, CDR2 YSLEER. CDR3: CASSQEASLGSTDTQYF. In nucleotides, the CDR3 is TGCGCCAGCAGCCAAGAAGCTAGCTTAGGATCCACAGATACGCAGTATTTT.

The chain recombines TRBV29-1 with TRBJ1-2, with a tentative D call TRBD1 (6 bases). The CDR3 runs to 12 residues. V was clipped by 6 bases and J by 2 bases, with 10 bases between them. From germline, CDR1 is SQVTM and CDR2 ANQGSEA. This CDR3 is CSVGDTNYGYTF. CDR3 nucleotides: TGCAGCGTGGGGGACACCAACTATGGCTACACCTTC.

The chain links TRBV7-2 to TRBJ2-3, with 10 bases fitting TRBD2. The germline gives CDR1 SGHTA, CDR2 FQGNSA. J lost 9 bases, V lost 5 bases, and 14 bases had no gene match. This CDR3 is 16 amino acids long. The CDR3 bases are TGTGCCAGCAGCCGTACTAGCGGGATGGGCGCCAACACGCAGTATTTT. Translation: CASSRTSGMGANTQYF.

This clonotype occurred many times. V gene TRBV11-2 combines with J gene TRBJ2-7, with a possible D match to TRBD1 (6 bases). This CDR3 comprises 15 residues. Germline-derived CDR1 and CDR2 are SGHAT and FQNNGV. V lost 5 bases, J lost 6 bases, and 20 bases lay in between. The CDR3 region is CASSHWGQQSGEQYF. In DNA form, the CDR3 reads TGTGCCAGCAGCCATTGGGGACAACAAAGTGGCGAGCAGTACTTC.

V is TRBV2 and J is TRBJ1-6; 7 bases are a match to TRBD1. Trimming removed 6 bases from V and 6 bases from J; junction bases left unmatched: 5. Germline V gene lookup returns CDR1 SNHLY and CDR2 FYNNEI. The CDR3 totals 14 residues. CDR3 region: CASSVDRANSPLHF. Here the CDR3 DNA reads TGTGCCAGCAGCGTCGACAGGGCTAATTCACCCCTCCACTTT.

The rearrangement links TRBV3-1 to TRBJ1-2; perhaps TRBD1 as D (5 bases). CDR1 and CDR2 from the germline V gene are LGHDT and YNNKEL (reference sequence). The CDR3 extends over 13 amino acids. V lost 3 bases to trimming and J lost 8 bases, with 13 bases between them. In DNA form, the CDR3 reads TGTGCCAGCAGCCACGGAGAAAAGGGGGGCTACACCTTC. The encoded protein is CASSHGEKGGYTF.

This chain joins TRBV21-1 and TRBJ2-1; the D segment call TRBD2 is taken from the table without a DNA check. TRBV21-1 is a documented pseudogene. CDR3 length equals 16 residues. DNA for the CDR3: TGTGCCAGCAACCCTCGGACTAGCGGGAGACCCAATGAGCAGTTCTTC. This encodes CASNPRTSGRPNEQFF.

V gene TRBV6-5 combines with J gene TRBJ2-7; TRBD1 agrees at 8 bases. The CDR3 has 16 amino acids. The germline V gene has CDR1 MNHEY and CDR2 SVGAGI. V shed 7 bases and J 0 bases; nucleotides not matched to a gene: 11. The CDR3: CASMSPGTGLSYEQYF. The CDR3 DNA reads as TGTGCCAGCATGTCCCCCGGGACAGGACTCTCCTACGAGCAGTACTTC.

The chain joins TRBV9 to TRBJ2-3, with D possibly TRBD2 on 5 matching bases. This CDR3 contains 16 residues. V lost 1 base and J 1 base, leaving 13 bases between the germline ends. Germline assignment: CDR1 SGDLS and CDR2 YYNGEE. CDR3: CASSVFAGGGTDTQYF. CDR3 DNA: TGTGCCAGCAGCGTATTTGCGGGCGGAGGCACAGATACGCAGTATTTT.

This clonotype was observed a few times. CDR3 loop: CSARDHYGGSSYNEQFF. The CDR3 coding sequence is TGCAGTGCTAGAGATCACTACGGGGGGAGCTCCTACAATGAGCAGTTCTTC. J is TRBJ2-1 and V is TRBV20-1, with 7 bases lining up with TRBD2. J gave up 0 bases and V 0 bases, and 8 bases lay outside the gene matches. The CDR3 totals 17 residues. Germline assignment: CDR1 DFQATT and CDR2 SNEGSKA (reference sequence).

About this clonotype itself: It may be a read error: a sequence one base away is much more abundant. The chain has TRBV12-3 or TRBV12-4 and TRBJ1-2, with unresolved D. With 5 bases removed from V and 4 bases from J, the gap between germline ends came to 8 bases. This CDR3 spans 12 amino acids. This CDR3 is CASSQDTYGYTF. Here the CDR3 DNA reads TGTGCCAGCAGTCAAGACACCTATGGCTACACCTTC.

J is TRBJ1-6 and V is TRBV12-3 or TRBV12-4; D remains unclear. V lost 7 bases and J 8 bases, leaving 12 bases between the germline ends. There are 13 residues in the CDR3. Here the CDR3 reads CASNAYGDSPLHF. The CDR3, as DNA: TGTGCCAGCAATGCCTATGGGGATTCACCCCTCCACTTT.

The CDR3 region is CASAENLGQSYTF. CDR3 sequence (DNA): TGTGCCAGCGCGGAGAACCTAGGCCAGAGCTACACCTTC. This chain joins TRBV14 and TRBJ1-2; D not resolved. CDR1 is SGHDN and CDR2 is FVKESK in the germline V gene. V lost 8 bases and J 9 bases, leaving 19 bases between the germline ends. The length of the CDR3 is 13 residues.

This clonotype was recorded once. This chain links TRBV29-1 with TRBJ2-5; TRBD2 matches 9 bases. Trimming removed 7 bases from V and 2 bases from J; junction bases left unmatched: 8. This CDR3 has 14 amino acids. Germline V lookup: CDR1 SQVTM, CDR2 ANQGSEA. CDR3 protein: CSAVAGAPQETQYF. For the CDR3, the DNA is TGCAGCGCCGTAGCGGGAGCGCCTCAAGAGACCCAGTACTTC.

The chain carries TRBV6-1 and TRBJ1-5; D perhaps matches TRBD1 (5 bases). Germline V CDR1 and CDR2: MNHNS, SASEGT. The CDR3 consists of 15 residues. Trimming pared 0 bases from V and 3 bases from J, leaving 9 bases between. The CDR3 nucleotides read TGTGCCAGCAGTGAAGCGGGGGTCCCCAATCAGCCCCAGCATTTT. Its protein is CASSEAGVPNQPQHF.